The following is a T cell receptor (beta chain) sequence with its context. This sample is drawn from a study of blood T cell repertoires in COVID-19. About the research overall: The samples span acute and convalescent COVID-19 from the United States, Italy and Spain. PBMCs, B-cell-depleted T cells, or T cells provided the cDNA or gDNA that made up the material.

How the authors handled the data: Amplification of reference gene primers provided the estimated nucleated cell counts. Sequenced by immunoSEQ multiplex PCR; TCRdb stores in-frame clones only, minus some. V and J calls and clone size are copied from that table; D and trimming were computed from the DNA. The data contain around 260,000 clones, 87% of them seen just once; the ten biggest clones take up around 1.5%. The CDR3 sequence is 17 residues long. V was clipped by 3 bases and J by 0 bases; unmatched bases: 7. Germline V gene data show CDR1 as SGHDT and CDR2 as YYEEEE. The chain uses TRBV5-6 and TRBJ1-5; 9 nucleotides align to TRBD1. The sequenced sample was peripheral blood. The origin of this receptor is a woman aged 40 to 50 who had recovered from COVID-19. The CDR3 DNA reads TGTGCCAGCAGCTCGGGACAGGGATTATATAGCAATCAGCCCCAGCATTTT. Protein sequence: CASSSGQGLYSNQPQHF.